The text below deals with one T cell receptor beta chain. The data are from a study of blood T cell repertoires in COVID-19. Study details: There were acute and convalescent COVID-19 samples, and they came from the United States, Italy and Spain. PBMCs, B-cell-depleted T cells, or T cells provided the cDNA or gDNA that made up the material.

Original data processing: Researchers report that nucleated cell counts were estimated from reference gene primer amplification. The repertoire was sequenced with immunoSEQ multiplex PCR; TCRdb's copy has only in-frame clones and lacks some. V, J and clone size are taken as reported in that table, and D and trimming were inferred from the DNA itself. The sample lists some 40,000 clones; about 91% were seen once. The CDR3 is 15 residues long. Germline V lookup: CDR1 SGHRS, CDR2 YFSETQ. The trim removed 4 bases at V and 3 bases at J, leaving 7 bases unmatched. This chain uses TRBV5-1 with TRBJ2-1, with 7 bases lining up with TRBD1. The sample taken for sequencing was peripheral blood. This receptor was taken from a woman at least 80 years old with acute or convalescent COVID-19. CDR3 coding DNA: TGCGCCAGCAGCACGACAGGGATTAACTACAATGAGCAGTTCTTC. Its protein product is CASSTTGINYNEQFF.